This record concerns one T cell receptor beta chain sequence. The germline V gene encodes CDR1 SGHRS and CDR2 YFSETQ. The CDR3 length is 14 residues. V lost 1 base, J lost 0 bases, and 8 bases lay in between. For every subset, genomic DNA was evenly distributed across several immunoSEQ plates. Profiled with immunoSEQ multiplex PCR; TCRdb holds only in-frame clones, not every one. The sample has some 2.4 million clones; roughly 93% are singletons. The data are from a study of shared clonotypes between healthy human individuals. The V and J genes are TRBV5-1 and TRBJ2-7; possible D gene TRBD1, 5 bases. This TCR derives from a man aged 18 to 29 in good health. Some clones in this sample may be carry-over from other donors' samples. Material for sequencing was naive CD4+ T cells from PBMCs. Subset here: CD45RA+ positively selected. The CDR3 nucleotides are TGCGCCAGCAGCTTGAGGACAAGCTCCTACGAGCAGTACTTC. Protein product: CASSLRTSSYEQYF.